This T cell receptor (beta chain) emerged from a study of CD8+ T cells in alopecia areata. Trimming pared 7 bases from V and 9 bases from J, leaving 11 bases between. This CDR3 spans 11 amino acids. Per germline, CDR1 SGHRS and CDR2 YFSETQ. A note on this clone: What it binds is unknown.

General study points: Clarity of TCR sharing across patients fell short of that in mice, possibly HLA-related. Affected scalp, especially in alopecia totalis/universalis, had a higher clonality than normal scalp did. Scalp sequencing captures resident alphabeta T cells of normal skin too.

Following extraction, RNA underwent reverse transcription to cDNA, which served as the sequencing template. TCRdb's copy holds only in-frame clones and misses some; the assay was immunoSEQ multiplex PCR. The repertoire holds about 150,000 clones, with around 54% as singletons. V gene TRBV5-1 combines with J gene TRBJ2-1; D is undetermined. The sample consisted of CD4+ T cells sorted from blood. This TCR was recovered from a human donor in good health. The chain's CDR3 is CASGNRFEQFF. The CDR3 nucleotides read TGCGCCAGCGGAAATAGGTTTGAGCAGTTCTTC.